Shown below are 4 T cell receptor beta chains from a single sample sequenced in a study of blood T cells in healthy people across ages. The second PCR ran about 6 to 11 cycles with a sample-barcoded 5' primer and J-beta primers. One entry per CDR3 protein, called by TCRdb with MiXCR from the 5' RACE reads. The repertoire holds 850,000 to 1,100,000 distinct CDR3 sequences, with 35% to 45% as singletons. What was sequenced was blood. The receptors come from a young man in good health.

This clonotype was detected a few times. The V and J genes are TRBV5-6 and TRBJ1-1, with D hard to call. V was shortened by 2 bases and J by 5 bases, with 4 bases between the two germline ends. The CDR3 loop spans 11 amino acids. Germline V gives CDR1 SGHDT, CDR2 YYEEEE. The CDR3 DNA sequence: TGTGCCAGCAGCTTCGCAACTGAAGCTTTCTTT. Protein product: CASSFATEAFF.

Details on this clonotype: A junction end diverges from the germline sequence, so it may reflect a read error. This chain connects TRBV18 to TRBJ2-3; D is ambiguous. The CDR3 contains 13 residues. Germline V CDR1 and CDR2: KGHSH, LQKENI. The CDR3 spells CASSQPSTDTRYF. Here the CDR3 DNA reads TGTGCCAGCTCACAGCCCAGCACAGATACGCGGTATTTT.

This clonotype was counted a few times. This chain uses TRBV30 with TRBJ2-3, with 9 bases matching TRBD2. CDR1 and CDR2 (germline): GTSNPN, SVGIG (reference sequence). This CDR3 region has 14 residues. With V trimmed by 4 bases and J by 0 bases, 2 bases remained unmatched. The CDR3 sequence is CAWIAGESTDTQYF. As DNA, the CDR3 is TGTGCCTGGATAGCGGGGGAGAGCACAGATACGCAGTATTTT.

The chain uses TRBV7-9 and TRBJ2-3, with a tentative D call TRBD2 (7 bases). The CDR3 spans 16 residues. CDR1 is SEHNR and CDR2 is FQNEAQ in the germline V gene (reference sequence). The V gene lost 2 bases and the J gene lost 2 bases, with 14 bases spanning the gap. CDR3 amino acids: CASSLLGRGPTDTQYF. The CDR3 nucleotides read TGTGCCAGCAGCTTACTAGGGCGGGGGCCCACAGATACGCAGTATTTT. The full variable domain, in which reference TRBV7-9 and TRBJ2-3 provide the parts outside the CDR3, is DTGVSQNPRHKITKRGQNVTFRCDPISEHNRLYWYRQTLGQGPEFLTYFQNEAQLEKSRLLSDRFSAERPKGSFSTLEIQRTEQGDSAMYLCASSLLGRGPTDTQYFGPGTRLTVL.